Listed below are T cell receptor beta chains from one sample, sequenced in a study of monozygotic twins with inflammatory bowel disease. From its re-call of the 5' RACE reads, TCRdb lists each CDR3 protein once, without DNA. Its table lists 310,000 or so distinct CDR3 sequences. The sample comprised blood. These receptors originate from a human donor with ulcerative colitis or Crohn's disease, or a healthy co-twin of an affected twin (not recorded which). Each CDR3 is given with its conserved first and last residue.

j_call v_call cdr3_aa
TRBJ2-7 TRBV20-1 CSARGGTGAYEQYF
TRBJ1-3 TRBV28 CASSRTWDRGNTIYF
TRBJ2-2 TRBV28 CASQRQIFTGELFF
TRBJ2-4 TRBV4-1 CASSQLVGDIQYF
TRBJ2-7 TRBV19 CASSIYSGTGGIEQYF
TRBJ1-4 TRBV20-1 CSARDDRTDEKLFF
TRBJ1-3 TRBV29-1 CSVVLGNTIYF
TRBJ2-4 TRBV18 CASSPNRAIAKNIQYF
TRBJ2-7 TRBV4-1 CASSLGTSGSSYEQYF
TRBJ1-1 TRBV20-1 CSASPQDTEAFF
TRBJ2-1 TRBV7-3 CASSPQISAFGEQFF
TRBJ2-5 TRBV20-1 CSAHVAGANQETQYF
TRBJ2-7 TRBV5-5 CASSPQTSGSYEQYF
TRBJ2-1 TRBV10-3 CAIREREGGEQFF
TRBJ2-3 TRBV4-3 CASSPGGAEDDRESTDTQYF
TRBJ1-5 TRBV6-5 CASRKLGTGENQPQHF
TRBJ2-1 TRBV7-7 CASSLRLAGGPDEQFF
TRBJ1-1 TRBV20-1 CSARDGGEAFF
TRBJ2-7 TRBV5-1 CASTPGRVPYEQYF
TRBJ1-1 TRBV18 CASSTDQNTEAFF
TRBJ1-5 TRBV10-3 CATQEYSNQPQHF
TRBJ2-5 TRBV5-1 CASSFALIQETQYF
TRBJ1-1 TRBV4-1 CASSQEGHANTEAFF
TRBJ1-5 TRBV20-1 CSASPGNSNQPQHF
TRBJ1-2 TRBV7-8 CASSSSEATYGYTF
TRBJ2-7 TRBV5-1 CASSLTGTGYHEQYF
TRBJ2-1 TRBV30 CAWTLAGGREQFF
TRBJ1-2 TRBV6-2/TRBV6-3 CASSYLANYGYTF
TRBJ1-3 TRBV5-1 CASKQGASGNTIYF
TRBJ2-7 TRBV5-5 CASSLSAGTGASYEQYF
TRBJ2-5 TRBV5-1 CASSIRGLETQYF
TRBJ2-2 TRBV5-1 CASSFRMQPQNTGELFF
TRBJ1-2 TRBV7-2 CASSFGTMGYGYTF
TRBJ2-1 TRBV11-2 CASSLDLLAEYNEQFF
TRBJ2-5 TRBV7-2 CASSGWDSQETQYF
TRBJ2-2 TRBV10-3 CAISGAGVTGELFF
TRBJ2-7 TRBV11-1 CARTWGQENSYEQYF
TRBJ1-1 TRBV7-6 CASSPRGTNTEAFF
TRBJ2-7 TRBV7-9 CASSSLGKSSYEQYF
TRBJ2-7 TRBV27 CASSSPQGLAGVHEQYF
TRBJ1-2 TRBV20-1 CSASRQTGMNYGYTF
TRBJ2-1 TRBV29-1 CSVEVLGSLNNEQFF
TRBJ2-7 TRBV5-5 CASSSAGTSVSYEQYF
TRBJ1-5 TRBV5-1 CASSLEEGQPQHF
TRBJ2-1 TRBV6-4 CASSGDEYNEQFF
TRBJ2-7 TRBV9 CASSVGDYQYEQYF
TRBJ2-1 TRBV20-1 CSAVSGYSYNEQFF
TRBJ1-2 TRBV20-1 CSARRQGGGYTF
TRBJ2-5 TRBV7-2 CASSGPRLETQYF
TRBJ2-2 TRBV6-5 CASSYLGGTGELFF
TRBJ2-3 TRBV7-2 CASSLISGRTDTQYF
TRBJ2-7 TRBV14 CASSQARNPPEQYF
TRBJ2-1 TRBV3-1 CASSQVTTGANEQFF
TRBJ2-4 TRBV30 CAWGVRRGTENIQYF
TRBJ2-7 TRBV2 CASRERTSGHSYEQYF
TRBJ2-1 TRBV12-3/TRBV12-4 CASSLGTSGFGNEQFF
TRBJ1-2 TRBV20-1 CSAPTPVARQGGRNGYTF